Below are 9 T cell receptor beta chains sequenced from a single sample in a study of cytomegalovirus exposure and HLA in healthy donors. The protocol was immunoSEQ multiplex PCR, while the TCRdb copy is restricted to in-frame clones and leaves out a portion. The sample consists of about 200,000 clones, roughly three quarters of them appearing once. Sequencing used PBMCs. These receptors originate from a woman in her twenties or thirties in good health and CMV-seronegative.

The CDR3 is CASSALAERGYTF. In DNA form, the CDR3 reads TGTGCCAGCAGCGCATTAGCGGAGAGGGGCTACACCTTC. J is TRBJ1-2 and V is TRBV7-9; D not certain. The CDR3 loop spans 13 amino acids. The germline V gene encodes CDR1 SEHNR and CDR2 FQNEAQ (reference sequence). Trimming took 5 bases from V and 8 from J, leaving 15 bases between them.

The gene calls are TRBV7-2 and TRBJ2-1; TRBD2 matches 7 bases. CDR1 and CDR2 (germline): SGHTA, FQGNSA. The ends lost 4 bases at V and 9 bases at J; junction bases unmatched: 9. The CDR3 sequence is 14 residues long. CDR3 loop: CASSSTGGRVEQFF. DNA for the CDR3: TGTGCCAGCAGCTCTACGGGCGGGAGAGTTGAGCAGTTCTTC.

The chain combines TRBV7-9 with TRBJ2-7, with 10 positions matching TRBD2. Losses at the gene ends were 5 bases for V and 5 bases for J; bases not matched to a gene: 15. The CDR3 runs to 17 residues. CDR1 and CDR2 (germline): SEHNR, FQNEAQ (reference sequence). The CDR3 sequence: CASSPTVPAGGLNEQYF. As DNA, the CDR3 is TGTGCCAGCAGCCCCACAGTACCAGCGGGGGGGTTGAACGAGCAGTACTTC.

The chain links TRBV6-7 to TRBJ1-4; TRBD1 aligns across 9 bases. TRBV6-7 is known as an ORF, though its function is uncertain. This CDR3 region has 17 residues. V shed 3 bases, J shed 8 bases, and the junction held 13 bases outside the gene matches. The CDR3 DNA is TGTGCCAGCAGTTATCGGCCTCGGGGACAGGGAGGCGAAAAACTGTTTTTT. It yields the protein CASSYRPRGQGGEKLFF.

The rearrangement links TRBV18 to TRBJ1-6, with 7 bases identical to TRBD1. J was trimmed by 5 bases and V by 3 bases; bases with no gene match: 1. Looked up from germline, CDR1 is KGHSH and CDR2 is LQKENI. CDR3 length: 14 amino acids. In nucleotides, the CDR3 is TGTGCCAGCTCACCCGGGACAGATAATTCACCCCTCCACTTT. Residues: CASSPGTDNSPLHF.

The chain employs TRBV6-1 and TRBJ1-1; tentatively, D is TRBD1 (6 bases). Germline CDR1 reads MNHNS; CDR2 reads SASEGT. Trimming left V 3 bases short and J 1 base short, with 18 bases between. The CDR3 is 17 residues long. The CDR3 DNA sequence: TGTGCCAGCAGTGATATGGACAGCCCACGCCCGAACACTGAAGCTTTCTTT. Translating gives CASSDMDSPRPNTEAFF.

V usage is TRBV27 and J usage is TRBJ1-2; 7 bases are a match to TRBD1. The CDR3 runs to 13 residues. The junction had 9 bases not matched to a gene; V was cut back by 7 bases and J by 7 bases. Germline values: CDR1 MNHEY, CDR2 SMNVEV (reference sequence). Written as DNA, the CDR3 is TGTGCCAGCACACGGACAGGAGCAGGTGGCTACACCTTC. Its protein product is CASTRTGAGGYTF.

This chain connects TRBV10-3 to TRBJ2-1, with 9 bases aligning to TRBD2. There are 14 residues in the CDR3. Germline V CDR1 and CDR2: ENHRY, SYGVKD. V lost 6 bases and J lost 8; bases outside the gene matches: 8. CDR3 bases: TGTGCCATCAGCGCCGGGACTAGCAGATATGAGCAGTTCTTC. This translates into CAISAGTSRYEQFF.

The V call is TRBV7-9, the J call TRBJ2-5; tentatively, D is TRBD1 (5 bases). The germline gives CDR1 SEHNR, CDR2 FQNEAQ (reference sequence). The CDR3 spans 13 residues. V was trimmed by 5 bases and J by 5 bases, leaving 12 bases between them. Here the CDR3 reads CASSIGQVETQYF. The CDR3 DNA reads TGTGCCAGCAGCATCGGACAAGTTGAGACCCAGTACTTC.